The 15 T cell receptor beta chains below were found in one sample sequenced in a study of tumor-infiltrating lymphocytes in primary liver carcinoma. It was unsorted whole blood that yielded blood RNA, and germline DNA was also extracted. Researchers generated TCR beta cDNA from approximately 500 ng of total RNA, relying on a constant-region primer. What produced the TCR beta libraries was three nested multiplex PCR rounds using slightly modified ARM-PCR. In the first two PCR rounds, TRBV1-TRBV30 forward primers were paired with a C-beta reverse primer, and each round lasted 10 cycles. TCRdb re-analysed the multiplex PCR reads in MiXCR, keeping a single row per CDR3 protein. The repertoire holds about 310,000 distinct CDR3 sequences, with 50% to 60% as singletons. Input material: peripheral blood. The source of these receptors is a woman in her 30s with primary liver carcinoma and hepatitis B virus infection.

Concerning this clonotype: Sequence at one end of the junction differs from germline and may be a read error. The chain has TRBV4-3 and TRBJ2-1; D gene ambiguous. The CDR3 has 17 residues. Germline assignment: CDR1 LGHNA and CDR2 YSLEER. Here the CDR3 reads CTSSRGATAFNSNEQFF. For the CDR3, the DNA is TGCACCAGCAGCCGAGGAGCGACGGCATTTAACTCAAATGAGCAGTTCTTC.

Details on this clonotype: A junction end diverges from the germline sequence, so it may reflect a read error. This chain connects TRBV11-2 to TRBJ2-7; 7 bases are shared with TRBD2. In germline, CDR1 is SGHAT, CDR2 FQNNGV. CDR3 length equals 14 residues. The CDR3 DNA reads TGTGTCAGCAGCTTTGGAGGCGGGGGTTACGAGCAGTACTTC. Translated, it gives CVSSFGGGGYEQYF.

A word on this clonotype: This sequence may be a read error, since a much larger clone differs from it by one base. The CDR3 sequence: CASSLGGGKNDEQYF. CDR3 DNA sequence: TGTGCCAGCAGCTTGGGGGGCGGGAAAAACGACGAGCAGTACTTC. V usage is TRBV5-4 and J usage is TRBJ2-7, with D possibly being TRBD2 (6 bases). Germline CDR1 reads SGHNT; CDR2 reads YYREEE (reference sequence). This CDR3 is 15 amino acids long. V was cut by 0 bases and J by 5 bases, with 15 bases left in between.

This chain links TRBV7-9 with TRBJ2-7, with D tentatively TRBD1 (6 bases). The V and J ends lost 5 bases and 6 bases respectively, with 14 bases between them. Per germline, CDR1 SEHNR and CDR2 FQNEAQ (reference sequence). There are 13 residues in the CDR3. The CDR3 region is CASSPQGTREQYF. The CDR3 coding sequence is TGTGCCAGCAGCCCTCAGGGGACGCGCGAGCAGTACTTC.

The chain uses TRBV11-2 and TRBJ2-2, with D uncertain. Between the trimmed V and J ends, which lost 0 bases and 16 bases, there was a span of 21 bases. The CDR3 length is 15 residues. Germline CDR1 and CDR2: SGHAT and FQNNGV. CDR3 amino acids: CASSLDLRVDRWPFF. CDR3 nucleotide sequence: TGTGCCAGCAGCTTAGACCTTAGGGTTGATCGCTGGCCGTTTTTT.

This clonotype was counted between two and nine times. The chain combines TRBV5-6 with TRBJ2-7; D may be TRBD2 (5 bases). The CDR3 covers 15 residues. Germline V lookup: CDR1 SGHDT, CDR2 YYEEEE. V was cut by 5 bases and J by 4 bases, with 19 bases left in between. The CDR3 DNA is TGTGCCAGCAGGGGGTGGGAGACGGACTTTTACGAGCAGTACTTC. This encodes CASRGWETDFYEQYF.

In the case of this clonotype: This may be a read error: a much more frequent sequence differs by one nucleotide. The chain combines TRBV29-1 with TRBJ1-1, with no clear D. Per germline, CDR1 SQVTM and CDR2 ANQGSEA. The V gene lost 1 base and the J gene lost 3 bases, with 33 bases spanning the gap. The CDR3 is made up of 21 amino acids. As DNA, the CDR3 is TGCAGCGTTGAAGTTTGGGCCTCAGGAATCGAAGGGCCACGATGGGACACTGAAGCTTTCTTT. Its translation: CSVEVWASGIEGPRWDTEAFF.

For the CDR3, the DNA is TGCAGCGTTATAACCCCCAGGGGCGCCCACGAGCAGTACTTC. Translation gives CSVITPRGAHEQYF. The chain carries TRBV29-1 and TRBJ2-7; maybe TRBD1 (6 bases). Germline loops: CDR1 SQVTM, CDR2 ANQGSEA. Trimming took off 5 bases at V and 5 bases at J, with 19 bases between the two ends. The CDR3 length is 14 residues.

As for this clonotype: This may stem from a read error, because a much larger clone lies one nucleotide away. The chain carries TRBV4-1 and TRBJ2-7; TRBD2 aligns across 9 bases. Per the germline V gene, CDR1 is MGHRA and CDR2 is YSYEKL. This CDR3 region has 17 residues. The CDR3 region has the DNA TGCGCCTGCAGCGTATGGGCTAGCGGGACCAGGTCTGGAGAGCAGTACTTC. The encoded protein is CACSVWASGTRSGEQYF.

Details on this clonotype: At one end the junction does not follow the germline gene, possibly because of a read error. The V gene is TRBV11-2, the J gene TRBJ1-2, with 7 bases fitting TRBD1. The CDR3 is made up of 13 amino acids. Germline CDR1 reads SGHAT; CDR2 reads FQNNGV. CDR3 DNA: TGTGCCAGCAACCGCAGGACAGGCTATGGCTATACCTTC. This gives the protein CASNRRTGYGYTF.

The chain combines TRBV7-8 with TRBJ2-5; D gene ambiguous. V lost 2 bases to trimming and J lost 3 bases, with 10 bases between them. CDR1 and CDR2 (germline): SGHVS, FQNEAQ. This CDR3 is built from 14 residues. The CDR3 nucleotides read TGTGCCAGCAGCTTAACCTGGACGGAAGAGACCCAGTACTTC. It specifies CASSLTWTEETQYF.

The chain recombines TRBV5-5 with TRBJ2-3, with a weak D call TRBD1 (5 bases). The CDR3 sequence is 14 residues long. CDR1 is SGHKS and CDR2 is YYEKEE in the germline V gene (reference sequence). V lost 4 bases and J 4 bases, leaving 13 bases between the germline ends. The CDR3 DNA reads as TGTGCCAGCAGCATGGAACAGGCCTCAGATACGCAGTATTTT. This translates into CASSMEQASDTQYF.

J is TRBJ1-2 and V is TRBV10-3; D is undetermined. The CDR3 has 14 residues. V was cut by 3 bases and J by 9 bases, with 17 bases left in between. In germline, CDR1 is ENHRY, CDR2 SYGVKD. CDR3 nucleotides: TGTGCCATCAGTGATAGGGTTGACGGCGGGAGCTACACCTTC. Protein sequence: CAISDRVDGGSYTF.

Notes on this clonotype: An end of the junction differs from the germline gene, which may be a read error. This rearrangement joins TRBV12-3 or TRBV12-4 to TRBJ1-1; possible D gene TRBD1, 5 bases. The CDR3 is 13 residues long. The CDR3, as DNA: TGTGCCAGCAGTTTTGGGGGTTGGACTGAAGTTTTCTTT. This gives the protein CASSFGGWTEVFF.

This clonotype was counted a single time. No conserved phenylalanine or tryptophan ends this CDR3, so it is likely a read error. The V call is TRBV6-6, the J call TRBJ2-1, with D maybe TRBD1 (5 bases). The V and J ends lost 2 bases and 8 bases respectively, with 7 bases between them. The V gene's germline CDR1 is MNHNY and CDR2 SVGAGI (reference sequence). CDR3 size: 12 residues. CDR3 loop: CASSYRRDEQFL. The CDR3 nucleotides are TGTGCCAGCAGTTACCGCAGGGATGAGCAGTTCCTC.